Reported below is one TCR beta chain. Original data processing: Counts of nucleated cells, estimated from reference gene primer amplification, were obtained. Measured with immunoSEQ multiplex PCR; TCRdb has only the in-frame clones, and not every one. V and J calls and clone size follow that table, whereas D and trimming were derived from the DNA. The sample lists about 190,000 clones; around 84% were seen once. These data originate in a study of blood T cell repertoires in COVID-19. Study as a whole: T cells, B-cell-depleted T cells, or PBMCs provided the cDNA or gDNA that served as material.

The length of the CDR3 is 19 residues. Trimming shortened V by 4 bases and J by 3 bases, and 28 bases separated the two germline ends. The germline gives CDR1 SGHNT, CDR2 YYREEE (reference sequence). This clonotype originated in a man aged 40-49 years with active or convalescent COVID-19. This chain uses TRBV5-4 with TRBJ2-5; maybe TRBD1 (7 bases). Source material: peripheral blood. CDR3 protein: CASSHRQGDRRGGEETQYF. For the CDR3, the DNA is TGTGCCAGCAGCCACCGACAGGGAGATAGGCGGGGTGGTGAAGAGACCCAGTACTTC.